This TCR beta chain derives from a study of T cell repertoires in cytomegalovirus infection. Study overall: Recently identified HLA-C-restricted CMV epitopes were among the peptides used. TCR beta signatures that were public indicated CMV infection and matching HLA type.

Regarding the study as a whole: HLA-C-restricted TCR beta clonotypes specific for CMV led the ex vivo response.

TCRdb called the reads again in MiXCR, with one record for every CDR3 protein. The table lists 450,000 to 600,000 distinct CDR3 sequences, 25% to 35% of them singletons. Comment on this clonotype: Its antigen is still unknown.

This CDR3 region has 16 residues. Looked up from germline, CDR1 is SGHAT and CDR2 is FQNNGV. The V and J ends lost 5 bases and 3 bases respectively, with 19 bases between them. The chain has TRBV11-2 and TRBJ1-2; a weak D match, TRBD1 (6 bases). This TCR derives from a human donor in good health (CMV status not recorded). Some clones in this sample may be carry-over from other donors' samples. Sequencing was performed on cultured PBMCs, taken from culture after CMV antigen stimulation. CDR3 region: CASSPTGAVDDYGYTF. The CDR3 DNA is TGTGCCAGCAGCCCAACGGGGGCTGTGGACGACTATGGCTACACCTTC.